This T cell receptor (beta chain) appears in the sequencing data of a study of blood T cells in healthy people across ages. Study observations and caveats: Total diversity from one million sequenced T cells was likely underestimated. Among T cells, TCR beta diversity per million cells dropped roughly linearly as age rose.

The draw of peripheral blood yielded around 10 milliliters from each donor. Primers used in a second PCR of about 6 to 11 cycles were a sample-barcoded 5' primer and a J-beta primer mix. TCRdb independently ran MiXCR on the 5' RACE reads; one entry per CDR3 protein. The sample lists roughly 1.5 million distinct CDR3 sequences; roughly two fifths were seen once. The CDR3 is 15 residues long. Germline V gene sequence: CDR1 SGDLS, CDR2 YYNGEE. Losses at the gene ends were 4 bases for V and 6 bases for J; bases not matched to a gene: 10. Comment on this clonotype: Its antigen is not known.

This receptor was taken from a woman younger than 35 in good health. The rearrangement joins TRBV9 to TRBJ2-3, with 8 positions matching TRBD2. The sequencing sample was made of blood. CDR3 sequence: CASSSSGTRGDTQYF. Here the CDR3 DNA reads TGTGCCAGCAGCTCCTCCGGGACTAGAGGGGATACGCAGTATTTT.